These 10 T cell receptor beta chains share one sample of origin, sequenced in a study of shared clonotypes between healthy human individuals. Libraries were prepared by immunoSEQ multiplex PCR; TCRdb keeps only in-frame clonotypes and omits some of them. This table has about 1.5 million clones, 95% to 99% appearing once. What was sequenced was naive CD4+ T cells sorted from blood. Subset defined: CD45RA+ positively selected. Receptors originate from a man aged 25-40 years in good health.

In the case of this clone: Other DNA variants within this sample encode the same CDR3. This chain connects TRBV2 to TRBJ2-7; a weak D match, TRBD1 (6 bases). V lost 4 bases, J lost 3 bases, and 7 bases lay in between. Germline CDR1 and CDR2: SNHLY and FYNNEI. CDR3 length: 12 amino acids. The CDR3, as DNA: TGTGCCAGCAGTGGGACAGACTACGAGCAGTACTTC. It specifies CASSGTDYEQYF.

The J gene is TRBJ2-2, the V gene TRBV21-1; the D segment call TRBD1 is taken from the table without a DNA check. TRBV21-1 is labeled a pseudogene. CDR3 size: 15 residues. The CDR3 bases are TGTGCCAGCAAATTTGTGGGACAGGGTCCCGGGGAGCTGTTTTTT. Translated, it gives CASKFVGQGPGELFF.

V usage is TRBV29-1 and J usage is TRBJ2-5; the match to TRBD1 covers 9 bases. Germline V gives CDR1 SQVTM, CDR2 ANQGSEA. The junction had 4 bases not matched to a gene; V was cut back by 6 bases and J by 5 bases. CDR3 length: 12 residues. This CDR3 reads CSVTGGTETQYF. The DNA of the CDR3 is TGCAGCGTCACAGGGGGCACGGAGACCCAGTACTTC.

The V and J genes are TRBV2 and TRBJ1-2; 10 bases are a match to TRBD1. Per germline, CDR1 SNHLY and CDR2 FYNNEI. The V gene end was trimmed by 3 bases and the J gene end by 3 bases; junction bases not matched to a gene: 10. This CDR3 has 17 residues. Here the CDR3 DNA reads TGTGCCAGCAGTGATGTCCGTGGACAGGGGGGACACTATGGCTACACCTTC. Translated: CASSDVRGQGGHYGYTF. The full variable domain, rest sourced from reference TRBV2 and TRBJ1-2, is EPEVTQTPSHQVTQMGQEVILRCVPISNHLYFYWYRQILGQKVEFLVSFYNNEISEKSEIFDDQFSVERPDGSNFTLKIRSTKLEDSAMYFCASSDVRGQGGHYGYTFGSGTRLTVV.

The chain uses TRBV25-1 and TRBJ2-1, with TRBD2 matching 12 bases. V trimming: 3 bases; J trimming: 4 bases; junction bases outside the gene matches: 1. There are 15 residues in the CDR3. Germline CDR1 MGHDK, CDR2 SYGVNS. The CDR3: CASSDLAGGYNEQFF. The CDR3 bases are TGTGCCAGCAGTGATCTAGCGGGAGGGTACAATGAGCAGTTCTTC.

The rearrangement uses TRBV10-3 and TRBJ2-1; 7 bases line up with TRBD1. Germline CDR1 is ENHRY and CDR2 is SYGVKD. There are 16 residues in the CDR3. The junction had 11 bases not matched to a gene; V was cut back by 3 bases and J by 6 bases. CDR3 sequence: CAISDKGDPGGNEQFF. CDR3 in DNA: TGTGCCATCAGTGACAAGGGCGACCCAGGGGGCAATGAGCAGTTCTTC.

The chain uses TRBV5-1 and TRBJ2-3; D remains ambiguous. The CDR3 extends over 13 amino acids. Trimming took off 2 bases at V and 3 bases at J, with 7 bases between the two ends. Per germline, CDR1 SGHRS and CDR2 YFSETQ. CDR3 DNA sequence: TGCGCCAGCAGCTTTAAGGAAACAGATACGCAGTATTTT. Protein sequence: CASSFKETDTQYF.

The chain recombines TRBV7-2 with TRBJ1-4; tentative D call: TRBD1 (6 bases). Germline V gene lookup returns CDR1 SGHTA and CDR2 FQGNSA. The ends were cut back, 5 bases at V and 0 bases at J, with 13 bases in the middle. The CDR3 sequence is 16 residues long. The CDR3 bases are TGTGCCAGCAGCGGGGGGCACCGTGCAACTAATGAAAAACTGTTTTTT. Encoded protein: CASSGGHRATNEKLFF. Drawing the rest from reference TRBV7-2 and TRBJ1-4, the complete variable domain is GAGVSQSPSNKVTEKGKDVELRCDPISGHTALYWYRQSLGQGLEFLIYFQGNSAPDKSGLPSDRFSAERTGGSVSTLTIQRTQQEDSAVYLCASSGGHRATNEKLFFGSGTQLSVL.

The J gene is TRBJ2-1, the V gene TRBV5-4; possible D gene TRBD2, 5 bases. Germline V gives CDR1 SGHNT, CDR2 YYREEE (reference sequence). The CDR3 loop spans 15 amino acids. V dropped 0 bases and J dropped 4 bases, with 11 bases sitting between them. The CDR3, as DNA: TGTGCCAGCAGCTTGGAATTCGGGATTTACAATGAGCAGTTCTTC. This translates into CASSLEFGIYNEQFF.

The chain carries TRBV6-1 and TRBJ2-2; possibly TRBD2 for D (5 bases). The CDR3 consists of 12 residues. From germline, CDR1 is MNHNS and CDR2 SASEGT. The ends were cut back, 6 bases at V and 7 bases at J, with 9 bases in the middle. CDR3 residues: CASRPGYGELFF. CDR3 in DNA: TGTGCCAGCAGACCGGGGTACGGGGAGCTGTTTTTT.